Sequencing of this T cell receptor (beta chain) was carried out in a study of shared clonotypes between healthy human individuals. Into CD45RA+ naive and CD45RA-negative memory subsets, the CD4+ cells were split. Clones were read by immunoSEQ multiplex PCR, and TCRdb kept only the in-frame ones, dropping some. Among 640,000 or so clones, about two thirds were seen once, and the ten largest hold 1.8%. The CDR3 covers 15 residues. Trimming removed 5 bases from V and 4 bases from J, with 15 bases in between. CDR1 and CDR2 (germline): SEHNR, FQNEAQ (reference sequence). The sample taken for sequencing was memory CD4+ T cells sorted from blood. Subset given: CD45RA-negative fraction. The TCR was taken from a woman in her thirties in good health. The V gene is TRBV7-9, the J gene TRBJ2-1; D not certain. The chain's CDR3 is CASSPTRLRYNEQFF. The CDR3 DNA is TGTGCCAGCAGCCCGACGAGGCTTAGATACAATGAGCAGTTCTTC.